Presented here are 15 T cell receptor beta chains from one specimen sequenced in a study of T-cell reconstitution after alpha-beta-depleted transplantation in children. Unique molecular identifiers featured in how the TCRbeta library was prepared. TCRdb passed the PCR reads through MiXCR, listing each CDR3 protein once. The data contain hundreds of thousands of distinct CDR3 sequences, roughly a sixth of them seen just once; the ten biggest clones take up approximately 40%. Specimen: PBMCs, mostly from graft donor cells, collected 360 days after TCRalphabeta/CD19-depleted stem cell transplant. The receptors were gathered from a male patient between 2 and 10 years old who had a stem cell transplant for acute lymphoblastic leukemia, so the T cells may come from the graft donor.

The chain employs TRBV19 and TRBJ1-1; D remains ambiguous. CDR3 length: 16 amino acids. CDR1 LNHDA and CDR2 SQIVND come from the germline V gene (reference sequence). V was pared by 1 base and J by 5 bases, with 17 bases between. The CDR3, as DNA: TGTGCCAGTAGTATAGGTGCCCGGCCCCCGAGGACTGAAGCTTTCTTT. This translates into CASSIGARPPRTEAFF. Full variable domain (rest looked up from reference TRBV19 and TRBJ1-1): DGGITQSPKYLFRKEGQNVTLSCEQNLNHDAMYWYRQDPGQGLRLIYYSQIVNDFQKGDIAEGYSVSREKKESFPLTVTSAQKNPTAFYLCASSIGARPPRTEAFFGQGTRLTVV.

The rearrangement links TRBV4-3 to TRBJ2-7; TRBD1 aligns across 8 bases. From germline, CDR1 is LGHNA and CDR2 YSLEER. This CDR3 spans 15 amino acids. J lost 5 bases, V lost 4 bases, and 10 bases had no gene match. The CDR3 here is CASSLSGQGNHEQYF. CDR3 nucleotide sequence: TGCGCCAGCAGCCTCTCCGGACAGGGTAACCACGAGCAGTACTTC.

The chain is built from TRBV5-1 and TRBJ1-6; D not resolved. Germline V gene data show CDR1 as SGHRS and CDR2 as YFSETQ. This CDR3 region has 16 residues. V was pared by 2 bases and J by 0 bases, with 9 bases between. CDR3 loop: CASSFGALSYNSPLHF. CDR3 nucleotide sequence: TGCGCCAGCAGCTTTGGAGCGCTCTCCTATAATTCACCCCTCCACTTT.

This clonotype came up many times. The genes are TRBV18 and TRBJ2-7; D remains ambiguous. This CDR3 comprises 17 residues. Trimming removed 4 bases at V and 2 bases at J, with 21 bases between. CDR1 KGHSH and CDR2 LQKENI come from the germline V gene. CDR3 region: CASSLPPTAAWPYEQYF. In DNA form, the CDR3 reads TGTGCCAGCTCACTCCCGCCTACGGCAGCATGGCCCTACGAGCAGTACTTC.

The rearrangement links TRBV6-2 or TRBV6-3 to TRBJ2-5, with 10 nucleotides matching TRBD1. The CDR3 runs 15 residues. The J segment lost 7 bases and the V segment lost 6 bases, leaving 11 bases of the junction unmatched. Germline CDR1 is MNHEY and CDR2 is SVGEGT. The chain's CDR3 is CASRRDRGLLVTQYF. CDR3 nucleotide sequence: TGTGCCAGCAGACGAGACAGGGGGCTTCTTGTGACCCAGTACTTC.

This clonotype was counted only a few times. The chain links TRBV11-2 to TRBJ2-1, with TRBD1 matching over 9 bases. Germline lookup yields CDR1 SGHAT and CDR2 FQNNGV. The ends lost 5 bases at V and 0 bases at J; junction bases unmatched: 5. The CDR3 is made up of 16 amino acids. Here the CDR3 reads CASSIGTGSSYNEQFF. The DNA for the CDR3 is TGTGCCAGCAGCATTGGGACAGGGAGCTCCTACAATGAGCAGTTCTTC.

The genes are TRBV11-2 and TRBJ1-5, with D perhaps matching TRBD1 (6 bases). V was trimmed by 5 bases and J by 3 bases, leaving 11 bases between them. Germline CDR1 and CDR2: SGHAT and FQNNGV. This CDR3 is built from 14 residues. The CDR3 spells CASSRGGPNQPQHF. The CDR3 nucleotides are TGTGCCAGCAGCCGGGGGGGGCCCAATCAGCCCCAGCATTTT.

The V gene is TRBV11-2, the J gene TRBJ1-1; no reliable D call. V lost 5 bases, J lost 6 bases, and 22 bases lay in between. The CDR3 sequence is 16 residues long. The V gene's germline CDR1 is SGHAT and CDR2 FQNNGV. CDR3 amino acids: CASSPRRAAPRPEAFF. The CDR3 bases are TGTGCCAGCAGCCCCCGCCGGGCAGCTCCTCGACCTGAAGCTTTCTTT.

This chain joins TRBV4-2 and TRBJ1-5; TRBD1 matches at 8 bases. The germline gives CDR1 LGHNA, CDR2 YNFKEQ. This CDR3 comprises 15 residues. Germline trimming cut 4 bases from V and 5 bases from J; bases unmatched to any gene: 7. For the CDR3, the DNA is TGTGCCAGCAGCCGGATCGGACAGGGAGATCAGCCCCAGCATTTT. It codes for CASSRIGQGDQPQHF.

This clonotype was observed a few times. This chain connects TRBV6-2 or TRBV6-3 to TRBJ1-5; D remains ambiguous. CDR3 length: 14 residues. With 3 bases removed from V and 4 bases from J, the gap between germline ends came to 10 bases. The germline V gene has CDR1 MNHEY and CDR2 SVGEGT. CDR3 coding DNA: TGTGCCAGCAGTTATCCCACAGAAAATCAGCCCCAGCATTTT. Amino acids: CASSYPTENQPQHF.

This clonotype was seen repeatedly, ten times or more. The chain employs TRBV20-1 and TRBJ2-2; tentative D call: TRBD2 (6 bases). CDR1 and CDR2 (germline): DFQATT, SNEGSKA (reference sequence). The CDR3 length is 14 residues. V lost 7 bases to trimming and J lost 6 bases, with 18 bases between them. The CDR3 coding sequence is TGCAGTGTCCCCCTCTCGGGGGTTCCCGGGGAGCTGTTTTTT. This translates into CSVPLSGVPGELFF.

This clonotype was seen only a few times. The chain carries TRBV7-2 and TRBJ2-5; 7 bases map to TRBD2. The CDR3 covers 13 residues. J gave up 4 bases and V 5 bases, and 4 bases lay outside the gene matches. CDR1 is SGHTA and CDR2 is FQGNSA in the germline V gene. The CDR3 sequence is CASSQGLGETQYF. DNA of the CDR3: TGTGCCAGCAGCCAAGGACTAGGAGAGACCCAGTACTTC.

In its sample, this clonotype was seen a few times. The rearrangement uses TRBV7-8 and TRBJ2-2, with TRBD2 identical over 7 bases. J lost 0 bases, V lost 5 bases, and 12 bases had no gene match. Germline V gene sequence: CDR1 SGHVS, CDR2 FQNEAQ. CDR3 size: 18 residues. Here the CDR3 DNA reads TGTGCCAGCAGCCCCAACCAGCGGGGAATCGCGAACACCGGGGAGCTGTTTTTT. Its translation: CASSPNQRGIANTGELFF.

This clonotype occurred a few times. V gene TRBV20-1 combines with J gene TRBJ1-5, with D tentatively TRBD1 (5 bases). The CDR3 spans 15 residues. Germline V gene sequence: CDR1 DFQATT, CDR2 SNEGSKA (reference sequence). V dropped 0 bases and J dropped 6 bases, with 15 bases sitting between them. The CDR3 is CSARDLNGAGQPQHF. The CDR3 DNA sequence: TGCAGTGCTAGAGACCTTAATGGGGCGGGTCAGCCCCAGCATTTT.

This clonotype was seen a handful of times. The chain employs TRBV12-3 or TRBV12-4 and TRBJ2-3, with 9 bases fitting TRBD1. V shed 3 bases and J 2 bases; nucleotides not matched to a gene: 3. The CDR3 consists of 15 residues. The CDR3 region has the DNA TGTGCCAGCAGTTTTTGGGACAGGGACACAGATACGCAGTATTTT. Translation: CASSFWDRDTDTQYF.